This is a list of T cell receptor beta chains from one sample in a study of early T cells in non-severe SARS-CoV-2 infection. TCRdb called the 5' RACE reads again in MiXCR, with one record for every CDR3 protein. The profile shows fewer than 65,000 distinct CDR3 sequences, roughly 7.1% of them singletons. Sequencing used whole blood, obtained at baseline. These receptors were obtained from an adult who was a healthcare worker with PCR-confirmed SARS-CoV-2 infection or an uninfected control (not recorded which). Both conserved end residues are part of each CDR3. The D gene is left open where the match is weak. Clone size, where shown, is once, few, many, or a class for clones that have expanded.

cdr3_nt: TGTGCCAGCAGTCGCCGTTACGAGCAGTACTTC
cdr3_aa: CASSRRYEQYF
j_call: TRBJ2-7
d_call: NA
clone_size: many
v_call: TRBV3-1

cdr3_nt: TGTGCCAGCAGCGGGACTGCCGGCAGGGAGCAGTTCTTC
cdr3_aa: CASSGTAGREQFF
j_call: TRBJ2-1
d_call: NA
clone_size: many
v_call: TRBV11-2

cdr3_nt: TGTGCCAGCAGCTTAGGTCTTAGCCGATACTCCTACGAGCAGTACTTC
cdr3_aa: CASSLGLSRYSYEQYF
j_call: TRBJ2-7
d_call: NA
clone_size: NA
v_call: TRBV7-9

cdr3_nt: TGCGCCAGCAGCCACCCTAGCGGGAGCTCCTACGAGCAGTACTTC
cdr3_aa: CASSHPSGSSYEQYF
j_call: TRBJ2-7
d_call: TRBD2
clone_size: few
v_call: TRBV4-1

cdr3_nt: TGTGCCAGTAGGAGTAGCGGGGCCTACAATGAGCAGTTCTTC
cdr3_aa: CASRSSGAYNEQFF
j_call: TRBJ2-1
d_call: TRBD2
clone_size: NA
v_call: TRBV19

cdr3_nt: TGCAGCCTCACATCCAGGTCTAGCGGGAGGGGTGAGCAGTTCTTC
cdr3_aa: CSLTSRSSGRGEQFF
j_call: TRBJ2-1
d_call: TRBD2
clone_size: medium-sized
v_call: TRBV29-1

cdr3_nt: TGTGCCAGCAGCGGACTAGCGGGAGGGACCGGGGAGCTGTTTTTT
cdr3_aa: CASSGLAGGTGELFF
j_call: TRBJ2-2
d_call: TRBD2
clone_size: many
v_call: TRBV9

cdr3_nt: TGTGCCAGCAGCTCCCAACTAGCGCGGGGGGGAAACATTCAGTACTTC
cdr3_aa: CASSSQLARGGNIQYF
j_call: TRBJ2-4
d_call: TRBD2
clone_size: few
v_call: TRBV7-2

cdr3_nt: TGTGCCAGCAGCCAGGGACAGGGGGCAGTACGCTACACCTTC
cdr3_aa: CASSQGQGAVRYTF
j_call: TRBJ1-2
d_call: TRBD1
clone_size: NA
v_call: TRBV7-9

cdr3_nt: TGTGCCAGCAGCAAACTAGCGGGAGACGGTAATGAGCAGTTCTTC
cdr3_aa: CASSKLAGDGNEQFF
j_call: TRBJ2-1
d_call: TRBD2
clone_size: few
v_call: TRBV7-6

cdr3_nt: TGTGCCAGCAGTGAAGACAGGAGCACAGATACGCAGTATTTT
cdr3_aa: CASSEDRSTDTQYF
j_call: TRBJ2-3
d_call: NA
clone_size: NA
v_call: TRBV27

cdr3_nt: TGCAGTGCTAGACGGGAATACAATGAGCAGTTCTTC
cdr3_aa: CSARREYNEQFF
j_call: TRBJ2-1
d_call: NA
clone_size: many
v_call: TRBV20-1

cdr3_nt: TGCAGTGCTAGAGATTTAGCAGATACGCAGTATTTT
cdr3_aa: CSARDLADTQYF
j_call: TRBJ2-3
d_call: NA
clone_size: many
v_call: TRBV20-1

cdr3_nt: TGTGCCAGCAGTTTGGGGACAAACATGAACACTGAAGCTTTCTTT
cdr3_aa: CASSLGTNMNTEAFF
j_call: TRBJ1-1
d_call: NA
clone_size: few
v_call: TRBV12-3/TRBV12-4

cdr3_nt: TGTGCCAGCAGTTTCATGGGCGGGGGGGTCAAGAACACTGAAGCTTTCTTT
cdr3_aa: CASSFMGGGVKNTEAFF
j_call: TRBJ1-1
d_call: NA
clone_size: many
v_call: TRBV28

cdr3_nt: TGTGCCAGCAGCTTTAGGTTTAGCGGGGGAGAGACCCAGTACTTC
cdr3_aa: CASSFRFSGGETQYF
j_call: TRBJ2-5
d_call: TRBD2
clone_size: many
v_call: TRBV7-2

cdr3_nt: TGTGCCTGGAGTGTACTCAGGGTATACGAGCAGTACTTC
cdr3_aa: CAWSVLRVYEQYF
j_call: TRBJ2-7
d_call: NA
clone_size: many
v_call: TRBV30

cdr3_nt: TGTGCCAGCAGCGTAGGTTGGGCGGGAGGTAACACCGGGGAGCTGTTTTTT
cdr3_aa: CASSVGWAGGNTGELFF
j_call: TRBJ2-2
d_call: TRBD2
clone_size: NA
v_call: TRBV9

cdr3_nt: TGTGCCAGCAGCTTAGTCCCACAGTCTATCTACAATGAGCAGTTCTTC
cdr3_aa: CASSLVPQSIYNEQFF
j_call: TRBJ2-1
d_call: NA
clone_size: many
v_call: TRBV7-9